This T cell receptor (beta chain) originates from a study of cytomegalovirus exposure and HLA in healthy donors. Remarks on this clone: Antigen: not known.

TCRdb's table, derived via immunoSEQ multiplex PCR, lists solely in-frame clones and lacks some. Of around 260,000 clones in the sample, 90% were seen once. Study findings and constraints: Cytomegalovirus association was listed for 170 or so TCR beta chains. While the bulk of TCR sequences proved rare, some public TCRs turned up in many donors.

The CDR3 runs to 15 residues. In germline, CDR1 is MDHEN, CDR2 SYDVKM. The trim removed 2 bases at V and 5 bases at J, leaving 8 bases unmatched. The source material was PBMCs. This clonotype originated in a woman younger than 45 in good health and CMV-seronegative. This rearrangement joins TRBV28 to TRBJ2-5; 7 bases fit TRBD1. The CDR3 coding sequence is TGTGCCAGCAGTTTAGAACAGGGGATTGTTGAGACCCAGTACTTC. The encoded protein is CASSLEQGIVETQYF.